This T cell receptor beta chain was obtained from a study of CD8+ T cells in alopecia areata. Investigators isolated RNA and reverse transcribed it into cDNA to act as the sequencing template. Here immunoSEQ multiplex PCR was the method, and the copy in TCRdb shows in-frame clones only, minus some. The table records around 100,000 clones, around 50% of them present only once. The sample holds many counts of this clone. The length of the CDR3 is 15 residues. Germline-derived CDR1 and CDR2 are LGHNA and YNFKEQ. Unmatched junction bases numbered 2, after V lost 1 base and J lost 2 bases. Treatment denoted: oral pan-JAK inhibitor, 5-10 mg twice daily.

The source was CD8+ T cells sorted from blood, collected at week 24, from a patient treated with tofacitinib. The clonotype comes from a human donor with alopecia areata. This chain connects TRBV4-2 to TRBJ2-3; 8 bases align to TRBD2. The CDR3 sequence is CASSQAGGPTDTQYF. CDR3 bases: TGTGCCAGCAGCCAAGCGGGGGGGCCCACAGATACGCAGTATTTT.